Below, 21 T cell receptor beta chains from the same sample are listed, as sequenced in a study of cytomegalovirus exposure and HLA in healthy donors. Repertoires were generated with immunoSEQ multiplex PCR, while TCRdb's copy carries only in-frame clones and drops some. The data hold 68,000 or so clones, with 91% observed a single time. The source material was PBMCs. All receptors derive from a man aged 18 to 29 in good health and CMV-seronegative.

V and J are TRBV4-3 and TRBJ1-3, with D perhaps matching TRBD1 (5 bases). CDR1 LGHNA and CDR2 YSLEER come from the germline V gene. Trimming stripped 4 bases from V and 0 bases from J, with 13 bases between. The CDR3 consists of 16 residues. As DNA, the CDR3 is TGCGCCAGCAGCCCCTATGGGAGGGGCTCTGGAAACACCATATATTTT. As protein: CASSPYGRGSGNTIYF.

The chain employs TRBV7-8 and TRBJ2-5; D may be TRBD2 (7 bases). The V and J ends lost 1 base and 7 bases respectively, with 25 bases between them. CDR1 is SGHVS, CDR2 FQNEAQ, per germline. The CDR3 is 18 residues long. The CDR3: CASSLERGGSQGFRTQYF. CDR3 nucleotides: TGTGCCAGCAGCTTAGAGAGGGGGGGTTCTCAGGGGTTCCGGACCCAGTACTTC.

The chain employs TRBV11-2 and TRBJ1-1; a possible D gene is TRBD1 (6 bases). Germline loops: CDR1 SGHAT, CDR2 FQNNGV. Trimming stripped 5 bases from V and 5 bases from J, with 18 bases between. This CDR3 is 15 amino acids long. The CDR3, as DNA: TGTGCCAGCAGCCTCTCCCGACAGGTAGGGACTGAAGCTTTCTTT. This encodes CASSLSRQVGTEAFF.

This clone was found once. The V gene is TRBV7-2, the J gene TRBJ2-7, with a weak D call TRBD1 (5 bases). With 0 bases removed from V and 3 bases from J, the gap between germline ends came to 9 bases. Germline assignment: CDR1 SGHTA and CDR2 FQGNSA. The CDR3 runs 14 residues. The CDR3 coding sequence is TGTGCCAGCAGCTTAGCGTGGACAAGCTACGAGCAGTACTTC. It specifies CASSLAWTSYEQYF.

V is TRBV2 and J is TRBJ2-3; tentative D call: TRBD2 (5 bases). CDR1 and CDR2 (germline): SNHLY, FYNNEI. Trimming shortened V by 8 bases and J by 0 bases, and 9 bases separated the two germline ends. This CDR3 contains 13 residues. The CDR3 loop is CASHSGSTDTQYF. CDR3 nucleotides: TGTGCCAGCCATTCGGGGAGCACAGATACGCAGTATTTT.

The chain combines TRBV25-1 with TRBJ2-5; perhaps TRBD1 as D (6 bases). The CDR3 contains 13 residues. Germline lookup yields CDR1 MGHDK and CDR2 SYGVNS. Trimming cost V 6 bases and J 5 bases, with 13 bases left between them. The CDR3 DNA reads TGTGCCAGCAGACGGGGACAAGGGGAGACCCAGTACTTC. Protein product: CASRRGQGETQYF.

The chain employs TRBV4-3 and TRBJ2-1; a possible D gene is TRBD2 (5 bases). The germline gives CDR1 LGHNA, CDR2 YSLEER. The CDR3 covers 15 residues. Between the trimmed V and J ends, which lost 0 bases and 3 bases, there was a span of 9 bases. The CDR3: CASSQDLGDYNEQFF. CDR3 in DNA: TGCGCCAGCAGCCAAGATCTCGGGGACTACAATGAGCAGTTCTTC.

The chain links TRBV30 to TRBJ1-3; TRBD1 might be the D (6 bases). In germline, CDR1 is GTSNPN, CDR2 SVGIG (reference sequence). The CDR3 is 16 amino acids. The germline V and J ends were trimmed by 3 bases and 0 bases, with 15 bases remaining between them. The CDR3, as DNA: TGTGCCTGGAGCCTAACGGGACATCGCTCTGGAAACACCATATATTTT. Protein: CAWSLTGHRSGNTIYF.

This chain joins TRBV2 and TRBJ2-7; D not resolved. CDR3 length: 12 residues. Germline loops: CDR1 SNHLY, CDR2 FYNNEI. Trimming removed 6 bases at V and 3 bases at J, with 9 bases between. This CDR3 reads CASRPYIYEQYF. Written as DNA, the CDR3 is TGTGCCAGCAGGCCGTACATCTACGAGCAGTACTTC.

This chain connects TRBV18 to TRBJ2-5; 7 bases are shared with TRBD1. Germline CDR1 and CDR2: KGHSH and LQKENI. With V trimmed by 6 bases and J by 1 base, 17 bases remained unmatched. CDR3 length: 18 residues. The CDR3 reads CASSLKVLGQPTQETQYF. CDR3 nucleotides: TGTGCCAGCTCTCTTAAGGTCCTGGGACAGCCGACCCAAGAGACCCAGTACTTC. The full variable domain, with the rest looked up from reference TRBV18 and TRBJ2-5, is NAGVMQNPRHLVRRRGQEARLRCSPMKGHSHVYWYRQLPEEGLKFMVYLQKENIIDESGMPKERFSAEFPKEGPSILRIQQVVRGDSAAYFCASSLKVLGQPTQETQYFGPGTRLLVL.

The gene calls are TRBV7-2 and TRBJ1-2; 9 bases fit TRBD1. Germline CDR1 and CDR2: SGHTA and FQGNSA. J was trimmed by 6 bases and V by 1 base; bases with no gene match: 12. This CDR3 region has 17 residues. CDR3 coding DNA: TGTGCCAGCAGCTTAGTAGGACAGGGGCTTCCTGAGGATGGCTACACCTTC. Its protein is CASSLVGQGLPEDGYTF.

The CDR3 DNA is TGTGCCAGCAGTGGACAGTCCCCCTATGGCTACACCTTC. It translates to CASSGQSPYGYTF. The rearrangement joins TRBV28 to TRBJ1-2, with D maybe TRBD1 (6 bases). CDR1 is MDHEN and CDR2 is SYDVKM in the germline V gene. The CDR3 loop spans 13 amino acids. The V gene lost 5 bases and the J gene lost 4 bases, with 11 bases spanning the gap.

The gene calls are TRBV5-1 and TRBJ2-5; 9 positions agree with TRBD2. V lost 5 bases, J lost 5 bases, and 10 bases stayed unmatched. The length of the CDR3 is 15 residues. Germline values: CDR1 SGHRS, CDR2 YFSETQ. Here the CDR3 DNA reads TGCGCCAGCAGTGTGGCGGGAGGGCCGGGGGAGACCCAGTACTTC. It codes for CASSVAGGPGETQYF. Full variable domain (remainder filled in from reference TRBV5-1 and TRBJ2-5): KAGVTQTPRYLIKTRGQQVTLSCSPISGHRSVSWYQQTPGQGLQFLFEYFSETQRNKGNFPGRFSGRQFSNSRSEMNVSTLELGDSALYLCASSVAGGPGETQYFGPGTRLLVL.

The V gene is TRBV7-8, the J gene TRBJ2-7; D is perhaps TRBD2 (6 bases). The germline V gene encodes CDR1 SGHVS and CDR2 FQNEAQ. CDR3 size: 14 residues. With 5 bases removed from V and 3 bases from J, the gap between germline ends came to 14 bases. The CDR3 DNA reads TGTGCCAGCAGCCCCAACCCGGGACTCTACGAGCAGTACTTC. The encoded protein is CASSPNPGLYEQYF.

The CDR3 loop is CAWSESENEQFF. DNA for the CDR3: TGTGCCTGGAGTGAATCCGAGAATGAGCAGTTCTTC. The V and J genes are TRBV30 and TRBJ2-1; D not certain. V dropped 1 base and J dropped 7 bases, with 8 bases sitting between them. In germline, CDR1 is GTSNPN, CDR2 SVGIG (reference sequence). This CDR3 spans 12 amino acids.

The CDR3 loop is CASSLAGNYGYTF. As DNA, the CDR3 is TGTGCCAGCAGCTTAGCAGGGAATTATGGCTACACCTTC. The genes are TRBV11-2 and TRBJ1-2, with D possibly TRBD1 on 5 matching bases. The length of the CDR3 is 13 residues. Trimming left V 1 base short and J 5 bases short, with 8 bases between. Germline values: CDR1 SGHAT, CDR2 FQNNGV.

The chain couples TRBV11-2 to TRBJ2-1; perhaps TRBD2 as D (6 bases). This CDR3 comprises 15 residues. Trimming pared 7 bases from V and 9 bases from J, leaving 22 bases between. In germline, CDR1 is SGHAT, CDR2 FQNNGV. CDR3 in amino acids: CASTRRDSHPAEQFF. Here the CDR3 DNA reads TGTGCCAGCACCCGACGGGACTCCCATCCCGCTGAGCAGTTCTTC.

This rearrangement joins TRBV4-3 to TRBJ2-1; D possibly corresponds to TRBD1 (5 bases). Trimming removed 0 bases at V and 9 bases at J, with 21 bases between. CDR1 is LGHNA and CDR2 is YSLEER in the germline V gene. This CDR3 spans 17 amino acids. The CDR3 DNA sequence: TGCGCCAGCAGCCAAGAGGACACTCAAACGTCCTGGGGTGAGCAGTTCTTC. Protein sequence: CASSQEDTQTSWGEQFF.

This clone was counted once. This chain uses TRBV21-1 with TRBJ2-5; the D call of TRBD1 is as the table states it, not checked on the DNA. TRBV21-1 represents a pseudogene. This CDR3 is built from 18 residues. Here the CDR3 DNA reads TGTGCCAGCAGCACCACCCGGACAGGTCAATCTTTCCAAGAGACCCAGTACTTC. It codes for CASSTTRTGQSFQETQYF.

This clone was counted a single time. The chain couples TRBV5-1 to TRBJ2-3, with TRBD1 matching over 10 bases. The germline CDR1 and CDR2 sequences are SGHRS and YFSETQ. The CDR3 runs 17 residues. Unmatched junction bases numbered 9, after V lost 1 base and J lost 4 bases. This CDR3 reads CASSLTGTGDSADTQYF. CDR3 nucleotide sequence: TGCGCCAGCAGCTTGACCGGGACAGGGGATTCTGCAGATACGCAGTATTTT.

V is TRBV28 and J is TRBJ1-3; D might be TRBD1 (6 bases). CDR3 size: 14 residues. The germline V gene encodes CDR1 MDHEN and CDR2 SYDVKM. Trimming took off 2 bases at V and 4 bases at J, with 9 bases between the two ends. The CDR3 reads CASSLAGAGNTIYF. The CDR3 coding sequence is TGTGCCAGCAGTTTAGCGGGGGCAGGAAACACCATATATTTT.